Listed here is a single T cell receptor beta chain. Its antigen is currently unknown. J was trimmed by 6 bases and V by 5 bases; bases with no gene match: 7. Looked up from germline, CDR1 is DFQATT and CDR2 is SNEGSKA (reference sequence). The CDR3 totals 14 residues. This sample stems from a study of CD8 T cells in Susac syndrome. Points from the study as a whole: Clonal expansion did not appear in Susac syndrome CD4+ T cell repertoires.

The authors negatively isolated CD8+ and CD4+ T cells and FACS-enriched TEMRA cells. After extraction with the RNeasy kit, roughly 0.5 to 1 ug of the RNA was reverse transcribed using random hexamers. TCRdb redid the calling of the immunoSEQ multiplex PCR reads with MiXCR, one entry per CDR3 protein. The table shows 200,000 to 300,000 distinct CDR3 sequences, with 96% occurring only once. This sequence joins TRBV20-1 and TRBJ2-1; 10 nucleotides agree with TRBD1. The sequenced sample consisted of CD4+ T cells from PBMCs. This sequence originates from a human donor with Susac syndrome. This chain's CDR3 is CSACRDRGSNEQFF. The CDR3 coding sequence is TGCAGTGCTTGCCGGGACAGGGGTAGCAATGAGCAGTTCTTC.